This is a list of T cell receptor beta chains from one sample in a study of blood T cell repertoires in COVID-19. TCRdb's copy holds only in-frame clones and misses some; the assay was immunoSEQ multiplex PCR. The table lists around 220,000 clones, around 88% of them singletons. Sequencing was performed on peripheral blood. The receptor source for this set is a man younger than 35 with active or convalescent COVID-19. CDR3s include the opening cysteine and the closing phenylalanine or tryptophan. A D gene is named only where the DNA matches it firmly. Clone size is shown for a subset of rows, as once, few, many or a class of expanded clone.

clone size: NA
D gene: TRBD2
V gene: TRBV10-3
J gene: TRBJ2-5
CDR3 DNA: TGTGCCATCAGTGCCCTAGCGGGCCAAGAGACCCAGTACTTC
CDR3 protein: CAISALAGQETQYF

clone size: NA
D gene: TRBD1
V gene: TRBV28
J gene: TRBJ1-5
CDR3 DNA: TGTGCCAGCAGTTTTAATTCCCCGGGACAGGGCAATCAGCCCCAGCATTTT
CDR3 protein: CASSFNSPGQGNQPQHF

clone size: NA
D gene: TRBD1
V gene: TRBV19
J gene: TRBJ1-5
CDR3 DNA: TGTGCCAGTAGTGCACGGATGGGACAGGGGGCGTCCGGCAATCAGCCCCAGCATTTT
CDR3 protein: CASSARMGQGASGNQPQHF

clone size: NA
D gene: TRBD1
V gene: TRBV5-1
J gene: TRBJ2-7
CDR3 DNA: TGCGCCAGCAGCCTGGACAGGGGGCGGGATGAGCAGTACTTC
CDR3 protein: CASSLDRGRDEQYF

clone size: NA
D gene: NA
V gene: TRBV9
J gene: TRBJ2-2
CDR3 DNA: TGTGCCACAAGGAGGGAGAACACCGGGGAGCTGTTTTTT
CDR3 protein: CATRRENTGELFF

clone size: NA
D gene: NA
V gene: TRBV2
J gene: TRBJ1-6
CDR3 DNA: TGTGCCAGCACAGGGAATCGGCAGATTAATTCACCCCTCCACTTT
CDR3 protein: CASTGNRQINSPLHF

clone size: NA
D gene: NA
V gene: TRBV19
J gene: TRBJ1-2
CDR3 DNA: TGTGCCAGTAGTTCGGGACTCGTTGGCTACACCTTC
CDR3 protein: CASSSGLVGYTF

clone size: NA
D gene: NA
V gene: TRBV27
J gene: TRBJ2-5
CDR3 DNA: TGTGTAGCCGAGACCCAGTACTTC
CDR3 protein: CVAETQYF

clone size: NA
D gene: TRBD1
V gene: TRBV7-9
J gene: TRBJ1-6
CDR3 DNA: TGTGCCAGCAACCTACAGGGGGTTTCCTATAATTCACCCCTCCACTTT
CDR3 protein: CASNLQGVSYNSPLHF

clone size: NA
D gene: NA
V gene: TRBV6-5
J gene: TRBJ1-2
CDR3 DNA: TGTGCCAGCAGAGCGGGGAATCTACACTATGGCTACACCTTC
CDR3 protein: CASRAGNLHYGYTF

clone size: NA
D gene: TRBD1
V gene: TRBV24-1
J gene: TRBJ2-4
CDR3 DNA: TGTGCCACCAGTGCTATGGACAGGGGAAGATGGGCCAAAAACATTCAGTACTTC
CDR3 protein: CATSAMDRGRWAKNIQYF

clone size: once
D gene: TRBD1
V gene: TRBV19
J gene: TRBJ2-7
CDR3 DNA: TGTGCCAGTAGTCCGACAGGGCTCTACGAGCAGTACTTC
CDR3 protein: CASSPTGLYEQYF

clone size: NA
D gene: NA
V gene: TRBV6-6
J gene: TRBJ1-2
CDR3 DNA: TGTGCCAGCCTACGTGACTATGGCTACACCTTC
CDR3 protein: CASLRDYGYTF

clone size: once
D gene: NA
V gene: TRBV12-3/TRBV12-4
J gene: TRBJ1-3
CDR3 DNA: TGTGCCAGCAGGGACAGACCTGGAAACACCATATATTTT
CDR3 protein: CASRDRPGNTIYF

clone size: once
D gene: NA
V gene: TRBV5-1
J gene: TRBJ2-1
CDR3 DNA: TGCGCCAGCAGCTCCATACTGGAGAATGAGCAGTTCTTC
CDR3 protein: CASSSILENEQFF

clone size: NA
D gene: TRBD2
V gene: TRBV29-1
J gene: TRBJ2-2
CDR3 DNA: TGCAGCGTTAAGGGCGGGAGTGACACCGGGGAGCTGTTTTTT
CDR3 protein: CSVKGGSDTGELFF

clone size: NA
D gene: TRBD2
V gene: TRBV6-1
J gene: TRBJ2-7
CDR3 DNA: TGTGCCAGCAGTGATTGGGGGGGCTACGAGCAGTACTTC
CDR3 protein: CASSDWGGYEQYF

clone size: NA
D gene: NA
V gene: TRBV21-1
J gene: TRBJ2-7
CDR3 DNA: TGTGCCAGTTCCCCGGACCGTACTAGCCCCGCTACCTACGAGCAGTACTTC
CDR3 protein: CASSPDRTSPATYEQYF

clone size: NA
D gene: NA
V gene: TRBV30
J gene: TRBJ2-5
CDR3 DNA: TGTGCCTGGAGTGTACGAGGGAGGTACCAAGAGACCCAGTACTTC
CDR3 protein: CAWSVRGRYQETQYF

clone size: once
D gene: NA
V gene: TRBV7-9
J gene: TRBJ1-1
CDR3 DNA: TGTGCCAGCAGCGTAACCCGAGGGCACACTGAAGCTTTCTTT
CDR3 protein: CASSVTRGHTEAFF

clone size: NA
D gene: TRBD2
V gene: TRBV27
J gene: TRBJ2-2
CDR3 DNA: TGTGCCAGCAGCGTGAACAGCGGGACCACCGGGGAGCTGTTTTTT
CDR3 protein: CASSVNSGTTGELFF

clone size: NA
D gene: NA
V gene: TRBV25-1
J gene: TRBJ2-1
CDR3 DNA: TGTGCCAGCAGTGAGACTTTTCCCCGACCGTCCAATGAGCAGTTCTTC
CDR3 protein: CASSETFPRPSNEQFF

clone size: NA
D gene: TRBD2
V gene: TRBV27
J gene: TRBJ2-2
CDR3 DNA: TGTGCCAGCAGTTTCGTAGCGGGGATAAACACCGGGGAGCTGTTTTTT
CDR3 protein: CASSFVAGINTGELFF

clone size: NA
D gene: NA
V gene: TRBV30
J gene: TRBJ2-5
CDR3 DNA: TGTGCCTGGAGTGAAGGTCCGGGGACCCAGTACTTC
CDR3 protein: CAWSEGPGTQYF

clone size: NA
D gene: NA
V gene: TRBV28
J gene: TRBJ1-3
CDR3 DNA: TGTGCCAGCAGTCGGGACACGGCTGGAAACACCATATATTTT
CDR3 protein: CASSRDTAGNTIYF

clone size: NA
D gene: NA
V gene: TRBV7-2
J gene: TRBJ1-1
CDR3 DNA: TGTGCCAGCAGTGCAGGGGTTATGAACACTGAAGCTTTCTTT
CDR3 protein: CASSAGVMNTEAFF

clone size: NA
D gene: TRBD1
V gene: TRBV5-1
J gene: TRBJ1-1
CDR3 DNA: TGCGCCAGCAGCCATGACAGGGGTTACGGCACTGAAGCTTTCTTT
CDR3 protein: CASSHDRGYGTEAFF

clone size: NA
D gene: NA
V gene: TRBV30
J gene: TRBJ2-7
CDR3 DNA: TGTGCCTGGAGTGTCGGCTACGAGCAGTACTTC
CDR3 protein: CAWSVGYEQYF

clone size: NA
D gene: NA
V gene: TRBV14
J gene: TRBJ1-4
CDR3 DNA: TGTGCCAGCAGCCGGGGACATAGCAGTGAAAAACTGTTTTTT
CDR3 protein: CASSRGHSSEKLFF

clone size: NA
D gene: NA
V gene: TRBV7-2
J gene: TRBJ2-2
CDR3 DNA: TGTGCCAGCAGCTTCGAAAGCCAAAACACCGGGGAGCTGTTTTTT
CDR3 protein: CASSFESQNTGELFF